What follows are 28 T cell receptor beta chains derived from one specimen sequenced in a study of blood T cells in healthy people across ages. PCR was performed a second time for roughly 7 to 11 cycles using a sample-barcoded 5' primer and a J-beta primer mix. TCRdb fed the 5' RACE reads into MiXCR, producing one record per CDR3 protein. Among more than 800,000 distinct CDR3 sequences listed, under 30% were seen once. Sequencing was performed on blood. The receptors originated from a woman older than 75 in good health.

This clonotype was detected many times. This sequence joins TRBV7-2 and TRBJ2-5, with TRBD1 as a possible D gene (5 bases). Trimming stripped 0 bases from V and 1 base from J, with 6 bases between. Germline V CDR1 and CDR2: SGHTA, FQGNSA. The CDR3 length is 14 residues. This CDR3 reads CASSLATAQETQYF. The CDR3 nucleotides are TGTGCCAGCAGCTTAGCGACAGCCCAAGAGACCCAGTACTTC.

This clonotype was found a few times. The chain carries TRBV6-2 or TRBV6-3 and TRBJ1-6; 7 nucleotides align to TRBD1. V gave up 1 base and J gave up 4 bases; unmatched junction bases: 7. Germline-derived CDR1 and CDR2 are MNHEY and SVGEGT. The CDR3 is made up of 17 amino acids. The CDR3 region is CASSYWGPGQYNSPLHF. The CDR3 nucleotides are TGTGCCAGCAGTTACTGGGGCCCGGGACAGTATAATTCACCCCTCCACTTT.

This chain connects TRBV12-3 or TRBV12-4 to TRBJ2-1, with 10 bases lining up with TRBD2. After removal of 5 bases from V and 0 bases from J, the junction contained 4 bases not matched to a gene. CDR3 length: 16 amino acids. CDR3 loop: CASSTIAGGSYNEQFF. The DNA of the CDR3 is TGTGCCAGCAGTACGATAGCGGGAGGCTCCTACAATGAGCAGTTCTTC.

This clonotype was found a few times. A read error may account for a junction end that differs from germline. The chain links TRBV11-1 to TRBJ2-3; 12 positions match TRBD2. From germline, CDR1 is SGHAT and CDR2 FQDESV (reference sequence). The CDR3 totals 16 residues. In DNA, the CDR3 is TGTGCCAGCAGCTTTCTAGCGGGGGGGCCGACAGGTACGCAGTATTTT. Protein sequence: CASSFLAGGPTGTQYF.

This clonotype was seen repeatedly, ten times or more. The CDR3 DNA reads TGTGCCATCAGGCAGGGGGACTACAATGAGCAGTTCTTC. Residues: CAIRQGDYNEQFF. The chain carries TRBV10-3 and TRBJ2-1; TRBD1 agrees at 7 bases. The junction had 2 bases not matched to a gene; V was cut back by 6 bases and J by 3 bases. This CDR3 is built from 13 residues. Germline V lookup: CDR1 ENHRY, CDR2 SYGVKD.

V and J are TRBV29-1 and TRBJ2-3, with D perhaps TRBD1 (5 bases). V was pared by 3 bases and J by 2 bases, with 9 bases between. The CDR3 runs to 13 residues. Looked up from germline, CDR1 is SQVTM and CDR2 is ANQGSEA. The DNA of the CDR3 is TGCAGCGTTGAGGGGCAGTACACAGATACGCAGTATTTT. This encodes CSVEGQYTDTQYF.

As to this clonotype: Possible read error: a much larger clone is one base away. The chain couples TRBV7-9 to TRBJ2-5, with 8 bases matching TRBD2. Germline V gene sequence: CDR1 SEHNR, CDR2 FQNEAQ (reference sequence). The CDR3 length is 15 residues. CDR3 nucleotides: TGTGCCAGCAGCTTAGGGGGACTAGTGGAAGAGACCCTGTACTTC. Its protein is CASSLGGLVEETLYF. Using reference TRBV7-9 and TRBJ2-5 for the parts outside the CDR3, the full variable domain is DTGVSQNPRHKITKRGQNVTFRCDPISEHNRLYWYRQTLGQGPEFLTYFQNEAQLEKSRLLSDRFSAERPKGSFSTLEIQRTEQGDSAMYLCASSLGGLVEETLYFGPGTRLLVL.

This clonotype has ten or more counts. This chain connects TRBV11-2 to TRBJ2-7; maybe TRBD2 (6 bases). Per the germline V gene, CDR1 is SGHAT and CDR2 is FQNNGV. CDR3 length: 15 residues. V was trimmed by 3 bases and J by 1 base, leaving 13 bases between them. CDR3 DNA: TGTGCCAGCAGCTTCACGGACGCGGGGTCCTACGAGCAGTACTTC. Translated: CASSFTDAGSYEQYF.

In this sample, this clonotype turned up many times. The V and J genes are TRBV3-1 and TRBJ1-4, with D possibly matching TRBD1 (6 bases). The germline V gene encodes CDR1 LGHDT and CDR2 YNNKEL (reference sequence). The CDR3 covers 13 residues. V lost 3 bases and J 7 bases, leaving 9 bases between the germline ends. This chain's CDR3 is CASSQVRGEKLFF. The CDR3 DNA follows: TGTGCCAGCAGCCAGGTCAGGGGTGAAAAACTGTTTTTT.

This clonotype has ten or more counts. The chain employs TRBV7-2 and TRBJ2-4; D is perhaps TRBD2 (5 bases). Trimming left V 1 base short and J 7 bases short, with 11 bases between. The V gene's germline CDR1 is SGHTA and CDR2 FQGNSA. There are 14 residues in the CDR3. The CDR3 sequence: CASSLVPEVNIQYF. The CDR3 nucleotides are TGTGCCAGCAGCTTAGTTCCGGAGGTTAACATTCAGTACTTC.

This clonotype was seen at least ten times. The genes are TRBV27 and TRBJ1-5; D is possibly TRBD1 (5 bases). Looked up from germline, CDR1 is MNHEY and CDR2 is SMNVEV (reference sequence). V was trimmed by 6 bases and J by 0 bases, leaving 12 bases between them. The CDR3 length is 15 residues. The CDR3 protein is CASSLSGGSNQPQHF. The DNA for the CDR3 is TGTGCCAGCAGCTTAAGCGGGGGTAGCAATCAGCCCCAGCATTTT.

The rearrangement uses TRBV18 and TRBJ2-1, with 8 positions matching TRBD1. The CDR3 is made up of 14 amino acids. With V trimmed by 5 bases and J by 13 bases, 13 bases remained unmatched. Germline CDR1 reads KGHSH; CDR2 reads LQKENI. Here the CDR3 DNA reads TGTGCCAGCTCATCACAGGGGGGTCGGGAGACCCAGTTCTTC. This sequence encodes CASSSQGGRETQFF.

Worth noting for this clonotype: A much larger clone lies a single base off, so this may be a read error. The V call is TRBV7-9, the J call TRBJ2-1; TRBD2 is a possible D gene (6 bases). The CDR3 has 17 residues. Between the trimmed V and J ends, which lost 7 bases and 1 base, there was a span of 20 bases. CDR1 is SEHNR and CDR2 is FQNEAQ in the germline V gene (reference sequence). CDR3 sequence (DNA): TGTGCCAGCAACTCGCAAGGGCGGGGAGGATCCTACAATGAGCAGTTCTTC. This translates into CASNSQGRGGSYNEQFF.

The chain is built from TRBV4-1 and TRBJ2-3; 10 nucleotides line up with TRBD1. With V trimmed by 1 base and J by 8 bases, 12 bases remained unmatched. CDR3 length: 17 amino acids. Germline CDR1 reads MGHRA; CDR2 reads YSYEKL. The CDR3: CASSQAPGTGVEGTQYF. The CDR3 DNA sequence: TGCGCCAGCAGCCAAGCCCCCGGGACAGGGGTCGAGGGTACGCAGTATTTT.

This clonotype was observed a handful of times. This chain uses TRBV5-4 with TRBJ1-2; perhaps TRBD1 as D (5 bases). CDR1 SGHNT and CDR2 YYREEE come from the germline V gene (reference sequence). V was shortened by 2 bases and J by 4 bases, with 12 bases between the two germline ends. This CDR3 is 14 amino acids long. The CDR3 nucleotides read TGTGCCAGCAGCTTAGACGACAGACCCTATGGCTACACCTTC. The encoded protein is CASSLDDRPYGYTF.

V usage is TRBV24-1 and J usage is TRBJ2-1; 8 bases are shared with TRBD1. With 7 bases clipped from V and 1 base from J, the junction kept 11 bases outside the gene matches. Germline V gene lookup returns CDR1 KGHDR and CDR2 SFDVKD. The CDR3 is made up of 17 amino acids. The CDR3 bases are TGTGCCACCAGCGCTCGCCCAGGGGGCTTTTCCTACAATGAGCAGTTCTTC. Translating it yields CATSARPGGFSYNEQFF.

This clonotype was seen at least ten times. J is TRBJ2-5 and V is TRBV7-9; 8 nucleotides agree with TRBD1. After removal of 3 bases from V and 2 bases from J, the junction contained 2 bases not matched to a gene. The CDR3 spans 14 residues. Germline CDR1 and CDR2: SEHNR and FQNEAQ (reference sequence). CDR3 sequence reads: CASSFRTGQETQYF. CDR3 bases: TGTGCCAGCAGCTTTAGGACAGGGCAAGAGACCCAGTACTTC.

The genes are TRBV7-2 and TRBJ1-6, with 8 bases fitting TRBD1. V dropped 5 bases and J dropped 7; count of bases not matched to a gene: 7. The CDR3 is made up of 15 amino acids. The germline V gene encodes CDR1 SGHTA and CDR2 FQGNSA. In DNA form, the CDR3 reads TGTGCCAGCAGCCCGCACCGGGACAGGAATTCACCCCTCCACTTT. Its translation: CASSPHRDRNSPLHF. The full variable domain, with the rest looked up from reference TRBV7-2 and TRBJ1-6, is GAGVSQSPSNKVTEKGKDVELRCDPISGHTALYWYRQSLGQGLEFLIYFQGNSAPDKSGLPSDRFSAERTGGSVSTLTIQRTQQEDSAVYLCASSPHRDRNSPLHFGNGTRLTVT.

In DNA form, the CDR3 reads TGTGCCAGCAGCCGCCGACAGGGACAGACCGGGGAGCTGTTTTTT. Its translation is CASSRRQGQTGELFF. The gene calls are TRBV14 and TRBJ2-2, with 7 nucleotides matching TRBD1. This CDR3 has 15 residues. The junction had 7 bases not matched to a gene; V was cut back by 4 bases and J by 5 bases. From germline, CDR1 is SGHDN and CDR2 FVKESK.

The V call is TRBV10-3, the J call TRBJ2-7, with 8 bases lining up with TRBD2. The germline CDR1 and CDR2 sequences are ENHRY and SYGVKD. With V trimmed by 4 bases and J by 0 bases, 8 bases remained unmatched. The CDR3 sequence is 16 residues long. CDR3 bases: TGTGCCATCAGTGTTTATGGCGGGGGGATCTCCTACGAGCAGTACTTC. Amino acid sequence: CAISVYGGGISYEQYF.

With respect to this clonotype: The junction shows a germline mismatch at one end, possibly a read error. The CDR3 loop reads CARTMGLAGSTDTQDF. CDR3 DNA sequence: TGTGCCAGAACAATGGGACTAGCGGGGAGCACAGATACGCAGGATTTT. The gene calls are TRBV2 and TRBJ2-3; TRBD2 matches at 13 bases. The CDR3 runs to 16 residues. Per the germline V gene, CDR1 is SNHLY and CDR2 is FYNNEI.

This clonotype has at least ten counts. The chain combines TRBV6-6 with TRBJ1-6, with a weak D call TRBD1 (5 bases). With 8 bases removed from V and 8 bases from J, the gap between germline ends came to 13 bases. Per germline, CDR1 MNHNY and CDR2 SVGAGI (reference sequence). This CDR3 comprises 13 residues. The CDR3 region has the DNA TGTGCCAGCGACGTCGGAGGGGATTCACCCCTCCACTTT. Protein product: CASDVGGDSPLHF.

This clonotype was detected ten times or more. V and J are TRBV7-2 and TRBJ1-2; 7 bases align to TRBD1. The germline gives CDR1 SGHTA, CDR2 FQGNSA. Germline trimming cut 0 bases from V and 8 bases from J; bases unmatched to any gene: 6. The CDR3 is 14 amino acids. CDR3 nucleotide sequence: TGTGCCAGCAGCTTAGCGTCGGACAGGCGCGGCTACACCTTC. This codes for CASSLASDRRGYTF.

Comments on this clonotype: One base away lies a much larger clone, so this may be a sequencing read error. The chain has TRBV20-1 and TRBJ1-2; D is perhaps TRBD1 (5 bases). The CDR3 loop spans 14 amino acids. CDR1 is DFQATT and CDR2 is SNEGSKA in the germline V gene (reference sequence). Between the trimmed V and J ends, which lost 6 bases and 8 bases, there was a span of 22 bases. CDR3 DNA sequence: TGCAGTGCCCGGGTTCCCGGGGGGTGCGGCGGCTACACCTTC. Amino acid sequence: CSARVPGGCGGYTF.

This clonotype was observed many times. The chain couples TRBV9 to TRBJ2-7; possibly TRBD1 for D (6 bases). The CDR3 loop spans 16 amino acids. V was pared by 4 bases and J by 0 bases, with 17 bases between. CDR1 is SGDLS and CDR2 is YYNGEE in the germline V gene. CDR3 sequence reads: CASSPRRGGSSYEQYF. CDR3 bases: TGTGCCAGCAGCCCCCGGAGAGGGGGAAGCTCCTACGAGCAGTACTTC.

This clonotype turned up a few times. This sequence may be a read error, since a much larger clone differs from it by one base. The J gene is TRBJ2-7, the V gene TRBV29-1, with 9 bases identical to TRBD2. Per germline, CDR1 SQVTM and CDR2 ANQGSEA. Germline trimming cut 1 base from V and 7 bases from J; bases unmatched to any gene: 11. The CDR3 runs 15 residues. DNA of the CDR3: TGCAGCGTTGAAGGTGGAGCGGGGGGAAGGAATGAGCAGTACTTC. Translation: CSVEGGAGGRNEQYF.

This clonotype was picked up a small number of times. A much larger clone lies one base from this, so it may be a read error. The chain links TRBV5-1 to TRBJ2-4; D may be TRBD2 (6 bases). The J call may be incorrect, as the DNA end agrees better with TRBJ2-7. The germline gives CDR1 SGHRS, CDR2 YFSETQ. This CDR3 region has 14 residues. As DNA, the CDR3 is TGCGCCAGCAGCCCGGGTGCTGGGACTTACGAGCAGTACTTC. Translated, it gives CASSPGAGTYEQYF.

V is TRBV28 and J is TRBJ2-7, with 13 positions matching TRBD2. This CDR3 has 15 amino acids. V was pared by 5 bases and J by 4 bases, with 5 bases of the junction left unmatched. Per germline, CDR1 MDHEN and CDR2 SYDVKM. In nucleotides, the CDR3 is TGTGCCAGCAGTGTAGGACTAGCGGGAGATTACGAGCAGTACTTC. Its translation is CASSVGLAGDYEQYF. Full variable domain (rest looked up from reference TRBV28 and TRBJ2-7): DVKVTQSSRYLVKRTGEKVFLECVQDMDHENMFWYRQDPGLGLRLIYFSYDVKMKEKGDIPEGYSVSREKKERFSLILESASTNQTSMYLCASSVGLAGDYEQYFGPGTRLTVT.